This entry features one TCR beta chain sequence. These data originate in a study of blood T cell repertoires in COVID-19. Overall study context: Samples taken during acute and convalescent COVID-19 were collected in the United States, Italy and Spain. Sample material is recorded as cDNA or gDNA derived from T cells, B-cell-depleted T cells, or PBMCs.

In germline, CDR1 is MDHEN, CDR2 SYDVKM. V was clipped by 5 bases and J by 6 bases, with 26 bases between them. This CDR3 has 17 residues. Authors' data handling: Reference gene primers were amplified, and this amplification served to estimate nucleated cell counts. Assay used: immunoSEQ multiplex PCR; TCRdb lists only in-frame clones, some missing. V and J calls and clone size come straight from that table; D and trimming were deduced from the DNA. The sample consists of 150,000 to 200,000 clones, more than 75% of them appearing once. This clonotype originated in a person between 65 and 80 years old with COVID-19, enrolled during active disease. The rearrangement uses TRBV28 and TRBJ2-7, with D tentatively TRBD1 (6 bases). Sequenced material: peripheral blood. This chain's CDR3 is CASSPRDGRKIRGEQYF. CDR3 nucleotide sequence: TGTGCCAGCAGTCCGAGGGACGGACGGAAAATCAGGGGCGAGCAGTACTTC. Complete variable domain (other parts from reference TRBV28 and TRBJ2-7): DVKVTQSSRYLVKRTGEKVFLECVQDMDHENMFWYRQDPGLGLRLIYFSYDVKMKEKGDIPEGYSVSREKKERFSLILESASTNQTSMYLCASSPRDGRKIRGEQYFGPGTRLTVT.